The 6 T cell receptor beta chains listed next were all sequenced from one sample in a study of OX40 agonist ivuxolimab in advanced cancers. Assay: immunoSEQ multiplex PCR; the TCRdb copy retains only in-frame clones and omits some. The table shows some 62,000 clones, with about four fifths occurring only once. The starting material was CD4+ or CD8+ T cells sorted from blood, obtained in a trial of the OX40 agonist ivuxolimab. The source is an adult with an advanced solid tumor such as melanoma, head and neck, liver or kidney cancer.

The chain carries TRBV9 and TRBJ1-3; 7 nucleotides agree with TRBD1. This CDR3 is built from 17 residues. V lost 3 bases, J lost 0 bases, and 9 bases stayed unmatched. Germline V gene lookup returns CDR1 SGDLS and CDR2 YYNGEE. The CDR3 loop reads CASSASTGLLSGNTIYF. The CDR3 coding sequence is TGTGCCAGCAGCGCGTCGACAGGGCTCCTCTCTGGAAACACCATATATTTT. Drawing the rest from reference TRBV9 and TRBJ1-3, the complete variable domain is DSGVTQTPKHLITATGQRVTLRCSPRSGDLSVYWYQQSLDQGLQFLIQYYNGEERAKGNILERFSAQQFPDLHSELNLSSLELGDSALYFCASSASTGLLSGNTIYFGEGSWLTVV.

CDR3 residues: CASSSRAEAFF. CDR3 sequence (DNA): TGTGCCAGCAGCTCCCGTGCGGAAGCTTTCTTT. This chain connects TRBV5-8 to TRBJ1-1; D not certain. This CDR3 spans 11 amino acids. V was cut by 3 bases and J by 8 bases, with 8 bases left in between. The germline V gene encodes CDR1 SGHTS and CDR2 YDEGEE.

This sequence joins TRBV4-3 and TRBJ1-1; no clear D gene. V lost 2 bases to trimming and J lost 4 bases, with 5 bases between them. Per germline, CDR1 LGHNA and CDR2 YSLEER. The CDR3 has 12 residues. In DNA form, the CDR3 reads TGCGCCAGCAGCCAATCCCGCACTGAAGCTTTCTTT. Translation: CASSQSRTEAFF.

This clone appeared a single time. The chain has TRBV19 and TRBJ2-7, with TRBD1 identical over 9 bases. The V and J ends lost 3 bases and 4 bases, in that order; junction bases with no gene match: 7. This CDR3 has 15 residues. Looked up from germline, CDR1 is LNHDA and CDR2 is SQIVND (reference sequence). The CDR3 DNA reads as TGTGCCAGTAGTATGGGGGACAGGGCTTCATACGAGCAGTACTTC. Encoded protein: CASSMGDRASYEQYF.

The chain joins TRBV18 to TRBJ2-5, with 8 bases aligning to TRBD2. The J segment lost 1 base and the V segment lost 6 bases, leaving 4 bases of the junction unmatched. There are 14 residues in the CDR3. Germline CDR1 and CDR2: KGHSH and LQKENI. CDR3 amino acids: CASSRTSFQETQYF. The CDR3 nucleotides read TGTGCCAGCTCGAGGACTAGCTTCCAAGAGACCCAGTACTTC.

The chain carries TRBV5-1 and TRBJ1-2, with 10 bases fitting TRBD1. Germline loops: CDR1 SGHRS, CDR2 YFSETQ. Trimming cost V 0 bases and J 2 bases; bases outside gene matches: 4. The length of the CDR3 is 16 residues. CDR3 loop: CASSLDQGQGNYGYTF. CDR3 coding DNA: TGCGCCAGCAGCTTGGATCAGGGACAGGGGAACTATGGCTACACCTTC.